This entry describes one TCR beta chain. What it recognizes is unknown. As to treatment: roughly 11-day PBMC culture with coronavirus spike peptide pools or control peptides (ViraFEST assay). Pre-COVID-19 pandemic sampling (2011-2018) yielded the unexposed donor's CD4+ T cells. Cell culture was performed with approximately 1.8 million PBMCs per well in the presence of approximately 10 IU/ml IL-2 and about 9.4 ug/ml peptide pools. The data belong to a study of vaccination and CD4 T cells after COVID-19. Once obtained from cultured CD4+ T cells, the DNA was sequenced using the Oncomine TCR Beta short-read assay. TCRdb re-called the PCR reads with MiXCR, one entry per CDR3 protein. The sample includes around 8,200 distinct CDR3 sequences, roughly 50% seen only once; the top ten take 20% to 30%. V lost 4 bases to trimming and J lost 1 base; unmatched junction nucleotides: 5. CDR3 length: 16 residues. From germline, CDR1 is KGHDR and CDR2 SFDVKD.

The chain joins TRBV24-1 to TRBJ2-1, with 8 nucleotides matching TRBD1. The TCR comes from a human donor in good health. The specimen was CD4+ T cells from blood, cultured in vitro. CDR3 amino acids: CATSDSTGGSYNEQFF. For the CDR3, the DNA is TGTGCCACCAGTGACTCCACAGGGGGTTCCTACAATGAGCAGTTCTTC.